Presented here are 17 T cell receptor beta chains from one specimen sequenced in a study of blood T cells in healthy people across ages. A second PCR, run for roughly 7 to 11 cycles, used a sample-barcoded 5' primer plus a J-beta primer mix. One entry per CDR3 protein, called by TCRdb with MiXCR from the 5' RACE reads. The repertoire holds roughly 1 million distinct CDR3 sequences, with around 27% as singletons. These data also formed part of another study, on T cells of mothers and their children.

Sequenced input: blood. All receptors derive from a girl aged 2-9 years in good health.

The J gene is TRBJ2-3, the V gene TRBV9; D unclear. Germline CDR1 and CDR2: SGDLS and YYNGEE. The V and J ends lost 5 bases and 0 bases respectively, with 13 bases between them. CDR3 length: 15 amino acids. Written as DNA, the CDR3 is TGTGCCAGCAGTGGCAGAGAAACTAGCACAGATACGCAGTATTTT. This translates into CASSGRETSTDTQYF.

The chain links TRBV14 to TRBJ2-3; D tentatively fits TRBD1 or TRBD2 (5 bases each). The length of the CDR3 is 14 residues. The V end was cut by 4 bases, the J end by 2 bases, with 10 bases between. Per germline, CDR1 SGHDN and CDR2 FVKESK. The CDR3 nucleotides are TGTGCCAGCAGCCCCGAGGGGTACACAGATACGCAGTATTTT. Encoded protein: CASSPEGYTDTQYF.

The chain is built from TRBV7-6 and TRBJ2-5; 9 nucleotides line up with TRBD2. Germline V gene data show CDR1 as SGHVS and CDR2 as FNYEAQ. With V trimmed by 4 bases and J by 4 bases, 10 bases remained unmatched. This CDR3 has 16 amino acids. This CDR3 reads CASSSLAGSKPETQYF. CDR3 DNA sequence: TGTGCCAGCAGCTCCCTAGCGGGAAGCAAGCCAGAGACCCAGTACTTC. The full variable domain, rest sourced from reference TRBV7-6 and TRBJ2-5, is GAGVSQSPRYKVTKRGQDVALRCDPISGHVSLYWYRQALGQGPEFLTYFNYEAQQDKSGLPNDRFSAERPEGSISTLTIQRTEQRDSAMYRCASSSLAGSKPETQYFGPGTRLLVL.

The chain joins TRBV29-1 to TRBJ2-5; tentatively, D is TRBD1 (6 bases). Germline CDR1 is SQVTM and CDR2 is ANQGSEA. The V gene lost 7 bases and the J gene lost 5 bases, with 20 bases spanning the gap. The CDR3 loop spans 14 amino acids. CDR3 in amino acids: CSAVGTQRRETQYF. The CDR3 nucleotides are TGCAGCGCTGTCGGGACACAGAGACGGGAGACCCAGTACTTC. Full variable domain (outside the CDR3, taken from reference TRBV29-1 and TRBJ2-5): SAVISQKPSRDICQRGTSLTIQCQVDSQVTMMFWYRQQPGQSLTLIATANQGSEATYESGFVIDKFPISRPNLTFSTLTVSNMSPEDSSIYLCSAVGTQRRETQYFGPGTRLLVL.

The chain has TRBV28 and TRBJ2-2, with TRBD2 matching 11 bases. Germline loops: CDR1 MDHEN, CDR2 SYDVKM. This CDR3 is 14 amino acids long. The V gene end was trimmed by 8 bases and the J gene end by 5 bases; junction bases not matched to a gene: 4. The DNA for the CDR3 is TGTGCCAGCCTAGCGGGAGGAGGTACCGGGGAGCTGTTTTTT. Translating it yields CASLAGGGTGELFF.

This clonotype was observed a few times. The chain joins TRBV6-5 to TRBJ1-2, with D possibly TRBD1 on 6 matching bases. The ends were cut back, 4 bases at V and 4 bases at J, with 10 bases in the middle. The CDR3 is 13 amino acids. Germline V lookup: CDR1 MNHEY, CDR2 SVGAGI. The CDR3 is CASSSLTGYGYTF. In nucleotides, the CDR3 is TGTGCCAGCAGTTCCCTGACAGGCTATGGCTACACCTTC.

This clonotype has at least ten counts. The V gene is TRBV7-9, the J gene TRBJ2-1; D is possibly TRBD1 or TRBD2 (5 bases each). The CDR3 is made up of 14 amino acids. Germline-derived CDR1 and CDR2 are SEHNR and FQNEAQ (reference sequence). Trimming left V 3 bases short and J 4 bases short, with 10 bases between. This CDR3 reads CASSFRDGYNEQFF. The CDR3 coding sequence is TGTGCCAGCAGCTTCCGGGACGGATACAATGAGCAGTTCTTC.

The chain is built from TRBV6-5 and TRBJ2-5; 7 bases are shared with TRBD2. From germline, CDR1 is MNHEY and CDR2 SVGAGI. The trim removed 0 bases at V and 5 bases at J, leaving 9 bases unmatched. The CDR3 loop spans 16 amino acids. The CDR3 nucleotides read TGTGCCAGCAGTTACTCGTTTGCCCGGGAGGACGAGACCCAGTACTTC. This gives the protein CASSYSFAREDETQYF.

The gene calls are TRBV29-1 and TRBJ1-1; D not resolved. From germline, CDR1 is SQVTM and CDR2 ANQGSEA. The CDR3 consists of 16 residues. Trimming stripped 4 bases from V and 0 bases from J, with 18 bases between. The chain's CDR3 is CSVGSRSLSMNTEAFF. The CDR3 DNA reads TGCAGCGTTGGATCCAGGTCTCTTTCTATGAACACTGAAGCTTTCTTT.

This clonotype appeared a few times. The chain couples TRBV4-2 to TRBJ1-1, with a weak D call TRBD1 (5 bases). The germline gives CDR1 LGHNA, CDR2 YNFKEQ. Trimming cost V 8 bases and J 7 bases, with 20 bases left between them. This CDR3 comprises 14 residues. This CDR3 is CASVRGPLNGEAFF. DNA of the CDR3: TGTGCCAGCGTTCGGGGCCCTCTGAACGGTGAAGCTTTCTTT.

This clonotype came up a few times. The V call is TRBV7-2, the J call TRBJ2-5; the match to TRBD2 covers 9 bases. Near its end, the DNA agrees better with TRBJ2-7, so the J call may be wrong. The CDR3 spans 16 residues. Germline CDR1 is SGHTA and CDR2 is FQGNSA. For the CDR3, the DNA is TGTGCCAGCAGCTTAGACCTTAGCGGGGGTGCCTACGAGCAGTACTTC. It is translated as CASSLDLSGGAYEQYF.

This clonotype turned up a few times. This chain links TRBV12-3 or TRBV12-4 with TRBJ1-1; D remains unclear. Between the trimmed V and J ends, which lost 3 bases and 6 bases, there was a span of 17 bases. The CDR3 extends over 15 amino acids. CDR3 nucleotides: TGTGCCAGCAGTTTCGGGGATGGAGAGGGCCCTGAAGCTTTCTTT. Protein product: CASSFGDGEGPEAFF.

V and J are TRBV25-1 and TRBJ2-7; D is undetermined. The CDR3 runs to 11 residues. The V and J ends lost 4 bases and 7 bases respectively, with 8 bases between them. CDR1 and CDR2 from the germline V gene are MGHDK and SYGVNS. In nucleotides, the CDR3 is TGTGCCAGCAGTGTCGTGGGAGAGCAGTACTTC. Translating it yields CASSVVGEQYF.

The chain recombines TRBV3-1 with TRBJ2-1, with 8 positions matching TRBD2. The CDR3 totals 14 residues. V lost 5 bases and J lost 6; bases outside the gene matches: 6. Germline-derived CDR1 and CDR2 are LGHDT and YNNKEL (reference sequence). DNA of the CDR3: TGTGCCAGCAGCTCCCCTACTAGCGGCAATGAGCAGTTCTTC. This translates into CASSSPTSGNEQFF.

V is TRBV7-3 and J is TRBJ2-5; 7 bases are shared with TRBD1. The CDR3 consists of 15 residues. Looked up from germline, CDR1 is SGHTA and CDR2 is FQGTGA. Unmatched junction bases numbered 6, after V lost 2 bases and J lost 3 bases. The CDR3 spells CASSLGRGWEETQYF. In DNA, the CDR3 is TGTGCCAGCAGCTTAGGCAGGGGGTGGGAAGAGACCCAGTACTTC.

The chain is built from TRBV20-1 and TRBJ2-7; D ambiguous. The CDR3 covers 15 residues. Germline-derived CDR1 and CDR2 are DFQATT and SNEGSKA (reference sequence). The ends were cut back, 1 base at V and 2 bases at J, with 15 bases in the middle. CDR3 sequence (DNA): TGCAGTGCTAGAGTATTAAGCAGGAGTGCCTACGAGCAGTACTTC. Translating it yields CSARVLSRSAYEQYF.

This clonotype was picked up a small number of times. The chain has TRBV5-5 and TRBJ2-1, with 13 positions matching TRBD2. The CDR3 is 15 residues long. Germline V lookup: CDR1 SGHKS, CDR2 YYEKEE (reference sequence). V was clipped by 2 bases and J by 12 bases; unmatched bases: 8. The CDR3 reads CASSLGLAGALRQFF. The CDR3 DNA reads TGTGCCAGCAGCTTAGGACTAGCGGGGGCGTTAAGGCAGTTCTTC. Combining the CDR3 with reference TRBV5-5 and TRBJ2-1 gives the whole variable domain DAGVTQSPTHLIKTRGQQVTLRCSPISGHKSVSWYQQVLGQGPQFIFQYYEKEERGRGNFPDRFSARQFPNYSSELNVNALLLGDSALYLCASSLGLAGALRQFFGPGTRLTVL.